These 11 T cell receptor beta chains came from one sample sequenced in a study of cytomegalovirus exposure and HLA in healthy donors (dated by TCRdb to 2017 to 2019). Library prep was done by the immunoSEQ multiplex PCR assay. A mixture of 60 forward primers for TCR Vbeta segments and 13 reverse primers for TCR Jbeta segments was used in the multiplex PCR. TCRdb stores this immuneACCESS table with in-frame sequences only. Part of the clones is absent; in the studies checked, under half of the shortfall reflects unresolved V genes, and no reason is known for the rest. The sample table shows more than 100,000 clones, and roughly 79% are seen once. The ten most abundant clones make up around 1.5% of the sample. The sample taken for sequencing was PBMCs. These receptors all stem from a woman aged 18-29 years in good health and CMV-seronegative.

This clone was picked up a small number of times. The V call is TRBV27, the J call TRBJ1-5; 8 bases agree with TRBD1. The CDR3 covers 13 residues. The V segment lost 8 bases and the J segment 6 bases; nucleotides outside the gene matches: 6. Germline V gene data show CDR1 as MNHEY and CDR2 as SMNVEV (reference sequence). CDR3 residues: CASSGQGSQPQHF. CDR3 DNA sequence: TGTGCCAGCTCCGGACAGGGTTCTCAGCCCCAGCATTTT.

The chain combines TRBV5-4 with TRBJ1-2; a weak D match, TRBD1 (6 bases). CDR1 SGHNT and CDR2 YYREEE come from the germline V gene (reference sequence). Trimming stripped 2 bases from V and 3 bases from J, with 17 bases between. The CDR3 spans 16 residues. The CDR3 region has the DNA TGTGCCAGCAGCTTCCCCTCGGCAGGGGTCGACTATGGCTACACCTTC. Protein sequence: CASSFPSAGVDYGYTF.

This clone was counted a single time. This rearrangement joins TRBV11-3 to TRBJ2-1; TRBD2 agrees at 8 bases. This CDR3 has 11 residues. Germline assignment: CDR1 SGHNT and CDR2 YENEEA. After removal of 4 bases from V and 10 bases from J, the junction contained 0 bases not matched to a gene. CDR3 sequence: CASSSGGEQFF. DNA of the CDR3: TGTGCCAGCAGCTCGGGGGGGGAGCAGTTCTTC.

The rearrangement uses TRBV29-1 and TRBJ1-5, with D perhaps matching TRBD1 (6 bases). Germline CDR1 and CDR2: SQVTM and ANQGSEA. This CDR3 has 14 amino acids. The V end lost 4 bases, the J end lost 1 base, and 11 bases lay between the germline ends. CDR3 sequence: CSVGGQGSNQPQHF. The CDR3 DNA follows: TGCAGCGTTGGGGGGCAGGGCAGCAATCAGCCCCAGCATTTT.

The V call is TRBV7-2, the J call TRBJ2-3, with 15 bases that match TRBD2. V lost 4 bases to trimming and J lost 6 bases; unmatched junction nucleotides: 5. The CDR3 is 16 amino acids. The germline V gene encodes CDR1 SGHTA and CDR2 FQGNSA. The CDR3 nucleotides read TGTGCCAGCAGCTCGGGACTAGCGGGAGGACGGGATACGCAGTATTTT. Amino acids: CASSSGLAGGRDTQYF.

The V and J genes are TRBV18 and TRBJ1-5; D possibly corresponds to TRBD1 (5 bases). The CDR3 length is 13 residues. The V and J ends lost 2 bases and 5 bases respectively, with 7 bases between them. CDR1 and CDR2 from the germline V gene are KGHSH and LQKENI. This CDR3 reads CASSPGADQPQHF. For the CDR3, the DNA is TGTGCCAGCTCACCAGGGGCCGATCAGCCCCAGCATTTT.

The rearrangement links TRBV6-1 to TRBJ2-3; TRBD1 matches at 9 bases. The length of the CDR3 is 15 residues. Germline CDR1 and CDR2: MNHNS and SASEGT. V dropped 7 bases and J dropped 2; count of bases not matched to a gene: 7. CDR3 sequence reads: CASNTGTGYTDTQYF. In nucleotides, the CDR3 is TGTGCCAGCAATACCGGGACAGGGTACACAGATACGCAGTATTTT.

This chain links TRBV5-1 with TRBJ2-7; 9 bases map to TRBD2. The CDR3 extends over 17 amino acids. The germline V gene encodes CDR1 SGHRS and CDR2 YFSETQ. V dropped 0 bases and J dropped 0; count of bases not matched to a gene: 7. Written as DNA, the CDR3 is TGCGCCAGCAGCTTGGGAGGTGGCGGGAGGGTCTCCTACGAGCAGTACTTC. Amino acids: CASSLGGGGRVSYEQYF. Full variable domain (rest looked up from reference TRBV5-1 and TRBJ2-7): KAGVTQTPRYLIKTRGQQVTLSCSPISGHRSVSWYQQTPGQGLQFLFEYFSETQRNKGNFPGRFSGRQFSNSRSEMNVSTLELGDSALYLCASSLGGGGRVSYEQYFGPGTRLTVT.

The chain combines TRBV19 with TRBJ2-1, with D uncertain. V lost 3 bases to trimming and J lost 5 bases, with 8 bases between them. Germline V lookup: CDR1 LNHDA, CDR2 SQIVND (reference sequence). This CDR3 comprises 13 residues. CDR3 DNA sequence: TGTGCCAGTAGTATCTTCGGAGACAATGAGCAGTTCTTC. Residues: CASSIFGDNEQFF.

This clone was observed a handful of times. Sequence at one end of the junction differs from germline and may be a read error. The chain employs TRBV7-9 and TRBJ1-1; TRBD1 agrees at 9 bases. Germline loops: CDR1 SEHNR, CDR2 FQNEAQ (reference sequence). The CDR3 spans 16 residues. In DNA form, the CDR3 reads TGTGCCAGCAGCATAGCCGGGACAGGGAAGAACACTGAAGCTTTCTTT. This translates into CASSIAGTGKNTEAFF.

The chain links TRBV7-9 to TRBJ2-7; D is possibly TRBD1 (5 bases). Trimming removed 0 bases at V and 6 bases at J, with 9 bases between. There are 13 residues in the CDR3. The germline V gene has CDR1 SEHNR and CDR2 FQNEAQ (reference sequence). This CDR3 is CASSLAQGSEQYF. Written as DNA, the CDR3 is TGTGCCAGCAGCTTAGCGCAGGGAAGCGAGCAGTACTTC. Full variable domain (remainder filled in from reference TRBV7-9 and TRBJ2-7): DTGVSQNPRHKITKRGQNVTFRCDPISEHNRLYWYRQTLGQGPEFLTYFQNEAQLEKSRLLSDRFSAERPKGSFSTLEIQRTEQGDSAMYLCASSLAQGSEQYFGPGTRLTVT.